Listed here are 18 T cell receptor beta chains from one sample, sequenced in a study of cytomegalovirus exposure and HLA in healthy donors. Using immunoSEQ multiplex PCR, the repertoire was profiled, and TCRdb retains in-frame clones only, with some absent. Among some 250,000 clones listed, around 90% were seen once. Sequencing used PBMCs. Receptors originate from a woman aged 30 to 39 in good health and CMV-seronegative.

V usage is TRBV7-9 and J usage is TRBJ1-4; no definite D call. CDR3 size: 12 residues. V was trimmed by 0 bases and J by 8 bases, leaving 4 bases between them. CDR1 is SEHNR and CDR2 is FQNEAQ in the germline V gene (reference sequence). CDR3 in amino acids: CASSLADEKLFF. Written as DNA, the CDR3 is TGTGCCAGCAGCTTAGCCGACGAAAAACTGTTTTTT. The full variable domain, rest sourced from reference TRBV7-9 and TRBJ1-4, is DTGVSQNPRHKITKRGQNVTFRCDPISEHNRLYWYRQTLGQGPEFLTYFQNEAQLEKSRLLSDRFSAERPKGSFSTLEIQRTEQGDSAMYLCASSLADEKLFFGSGTQLSVL.

V is TRBV27 and J is TRBJ2-1; 8 bases are shared with TRBD2. Germline lookup yields CDR1 MNHEY and CDR2 SMNVEV (reference sequence). Germline trimming cut 2 bases from V and 6 bases from J; bases unmatched to any gene: 9. This CDR3 contains 16 residues. This CDR3 reads CASSLPPEAGGNEQFF. The CDR3 DNA reads TGTGCCAGCAGTTTACCTCCGGAGGCGGGAGGCAATGAGCAGTTCTTC.

V is TRBV4-3 and J is TRBJ2-7; 10 bases line up with TRBD1. There are 13 residues in the CDR3. The ends lost 2 bases at V and 9 bases at J; junction bases unmatched: 4. CDR1 LGHNA and CDR2 YSLEER come from the germline V gene. The CDR3 sequence is CASSQKWDRGQYF. The CDR3 DNA sequence: TGCGCCAGCAGCCAAAAATGGGACAGGGGGCAGTACTTC.

The V and J genes are TRBV7-2 and TRBJ2-7; D perhaps matches TRBD2 (5 bases). Germline CDR1 SGHTA, CDR2 FQGNSA. This CDR3 is 13 amino acids long. V shed 3 bases and J shed 3 bases, with 9 bases lying between them. In DNA form, the CDR3 reads TGTGCCAGCAGCTTGCCTAGCAGCTACGAGCAGTACTTC. Its translation is CASSLPSSYEQYF.

The chain combines TRBV9 with TRBJ2-1; 9 nucleotides align to TRBD1. The V gene's germline CDR1 is SGDLS and CDR2 YYNGEE. The CDR3 contains 15 residues. V lost 0 bases and J lost 7; bases outside the gene matches: 5. The CDR3: CASSVVHRGLNEQFF. The CDR3, as DNA: TGTGCCAGCAGCGTAGTTCACAGGGGGCTGAATGAGCAGTTCTTC.

The chain has TRBV7-2 and TRBJ2-3; 7 bases align to TRBD2. There are 15 residues in the CDR3. CDR1 is SGHTA and CDR2 is FQGNSA in the germline V gene. V lost 5 bases, J lost 5 bases, and 10 bases stayed unmatched. Here the CDR3 DNA reads TGTGCCAGCAGCCTAGAGGGGAGGGCTGGAGATACGCAGTATTTT. It translates to CASSLEGRAGDTQYF. The variable domain in full, with the rest retrieved from reference TRBV7-2 and TRBJ2-3, is GAGVSQSPSNKVTEKGKDVELRCDPISGHTALYWYRQSLGQGLEFLIYFQGNSAPDKSGLPSDRFSAERTGGSVSTLTIQRTQQEDSAVYLCASSLEGRAGDTQYFGPGTRLTVL.

The rearrangement links TRBV5-1 to TRBJ2-1; TRBD2 might be the D (6 bases). CDR1 is SGHRS, CDR2 YFSETQ, per germline. V dropped 5 bases and J dropped 8 bases, with 14 bases sitting between them. This CDR3 contains 13 residues. Here the CDR3 reads CASRGGPPDEQFF. The CDR3 nucleotides are TGCGCCAGCAGGGGGGGACCACCCGATGAGCAGTTCTTC. Full variable domain (remainder filled in from reference TRBV5-1 and TRBJ2-1): KAGVTQTPRYLIKTRGQQVTLSCSPISGHRSVSWYQQTPGQGLQFLFEYFSETQRNKGNFPGRFSGRQFSNSRSEMNVSTLELGDSALYLCASRGGPPDEQFFGPGTRLTVL.

The chain couples TRBV25-1 to TRBJ2-3, with D unresolved. Germline V gives CDR1 MGHDK, CDR2 SYGVNS. The CDR3 runs 14 residues. Trimming stripped 6 bases from V and 5 bases from J, with 15 bases between. CDR3 sequence: CASSLGQIEDTQYF. DNA of the CDR3: TGTGCCAGCAGCTTGGGCCAAATCGAAGATACGCAGTATTTT.

The chain has TRBV6-1 and TRBJ2-7; 10 bases are shared with TRBD1. This CDR3 comprises 15 residues. Germline loops: CDR1 MNHNS, CDR2 SASEGT. With V trimmed by 4 bases and J by 3 bases, 6 bases remained unmatched. CDR3 region: CASSARGTGVYEQYF. In nucleotides, the CDR3 is TGTGCCAGCAGTGCTAGAGGGACAGGGGTCTACGAGCAGTACTTC.

V is TRBV7-2 and J is TRBJ2-3; 7 nucleotides match TRBD2. Germline V gene sequence: CDR1 SGHTA, CDR2 FQGNSA. The CDR3 sequence is 16 residues long. V dropped 3 bases and J dropped 2; count of bases not matched to a gene: 8. CDR3 in DNA: TGTGCCAGCAGCTTCGGGGCGGGAGACTTCACAGATACGCAGTATTTT. Its translation: CASSFGAGDFTDTQYF.

This chain uses TRBV7-2 with TRBJ2-1; D gene unclear. Germline lookup yields CDR1 SGHTA and CDR2 FQGNSA. The CDR3 totals 14 residues. Trimming cost V 3 bases and J 4 bases, with 10 bases left between them. This chain's CDR3 is CASSLSGPYNEQFF. CDR3 DNA: TGTGCCAGCAGCTTGTCGGGTCCTTACAATGAGCAGTTCTTC.

The chain couples TRBV30 to TRBJ2-1; the D is unclear. The germline CDR1 and CDR2 sequences are GTSNPN and SVGIG (reference sequence). This CDR3 contains 18 residues. V shed 0 bases and J shed 0 bases, with 18 bases lying between them. For the CDR3, the DNA is TGTGCCTGGAGTGTTTTGGAATTAGCCTCGTCCTCCTACAATGAGCAGTTCTTC. Translating it yields CAWSVLELASSSYNEQFF.

DNA of the CDR3: TGTGCCAGTAATCCATACAGGGGGAGCTCCTACAATGAGCAGTTCTTC. Its protein product is CASNPYRGSSYNEQFF. The genes are TRBV19 and TRBJ2-1; the match to TRBD1 covers 8 bases. Germline values: CDR1 LNHDA, CDR2 SQIVND (reference sequence). Unmatched junction bases numbered 8, after V lost 7 bases and J lost 0 bases. The length of the CDR3 is 16 residues.

The V gene is TRBV18, the J gene TRBJ2-7; D not certain. Germline loops: CDR1 KGHSH, CDR2 LQKENI. The CDR3 is made up of 14 amino acids. Deletions cut 3 bases from V and 0 bases from J, with 9 bases between. The CDR3 coding sequence is TGTGCCAGCTCACCGTCGGGCGGCTCCTACGAGCAGTACTTC. As protein: CASSPSGGSYEQYF.

The chain combines TRBV4-3 with TRBJ1-2; D possibly corresponds to TRBD1 (6 bases). Trimming removed 0 bases from V and 0 bases from J, with 11 bases in between. Germline V gene lookup returns CDR1 LGHNA and CDR2 YSLEER. The CDR3 spans 16 residues. The CDR3 sequence: CASSQDQGWANYGYTF. The CDR3 DNA is TGCGCCAGCAGCCAAGATCAGGGGTGGGCTAACTATGGCTACACCTTC.

The rearrangement links TRBV7-2 to TRBJ2-5; D not resolved. V was trimmed by 1 base and J by 5 bases, leaving 14 bases between them. The CDR3 runs to 15 residues. Germline-derived CDR1 and CDR2 are SGHTA and FQGNSA. Written as DNA, the CDR3 is TGTGCCAGCAGCTTAGAAGCGACACCTGGCGAGACCCAGTACTTC. The encoded protein is CASSLEATPGETQYF.

V is TRBV6-5 and J is TRBJ1-2, with 7 bases fitting TRBD1. With 7 bases clipped from V and 8 bases from J, the junction kept 16 bases outside the gene matches. Looked up from germline, CDR1 is MNHEY and CDR2 is SVGAGI. The CDR3 runs to 15 residues. The CDR3 spells CASTLDRRGLEGYTF. The CDR3, as DNA: TGTGCCAGCACCCTGGACAGGCGCGGCCTTGAAGGCTACACCTTC.

This chain uses TRBV7-2 with TRBJ1-1; no clear D gene. The CDR3 is made up of 13 amino acids. Trimming removed 7 bases at V and 0 bases at J, with 9 bases between. Germline values: CDR1 SGHTA, CDR2 FQGNSA. CDR3 residues: CASTPGVNTEAFF. The CDR3 DNA is TGTGCCAGCACCCCGGGAGTGAACACTGAAGCTTTCTTT.